This T cell receptor (beta chain) was sequenced during a study of cytomegalovirus exposure and HLA in healthy donors. V trimming: 7 bases; J trimming: 6 bases; junction bases outside the gene matches: 9. Germline V gene lookup returns CDR1 MNHEY and CDR2 SMNVEV (reference sequence). The CDR3 has 13 residues. PCR was performed using 60 Vbeta and 13 Jbeta primers. Method: immunoSEQ multiplex PCR; TCRdb's copy keeps in-frame clones and lacks some. Here the sample spans 110,000 to 150,000 clones, 65% to 80% being singletons. The genes are TRBV27 and TRBJ2-7; TRBD1 agrees at 7 bases. What was sequenced was PBMCs. This clonotype was sampled from a man aged 30-40 years in good health and CMV-seronegative. The CDR3 loop is CASTSQGVGEQYF. As DNA, the CDR3 is TGTGCCAGCACCTCCCAGGGGGTCGGCGAGCAGTACTTC.